The 8 T cell receptor beta chains presented below share a single source sample, sequenced in a study of blood T cell repertoires in COVID-19. Assay: immunoSEQ multiplex PCR; the TCRdb copy retains only in-frame clones and omits some. The repertoire consists of 330,000 or so clones, with around nine tenths occurring once and the leading ten covering approximately 1%. Sequencing used PBMCs or T cells enriched from blood (not recorded which). The receptors were sampled from a woman aged 25 to 39 who had been exposed to COVID-19.

The chain couples TRBV9 to TRBJ2-5; D possibly corresponds to TRBD2 (6 bases). CDR1 is SGDLS and CDR2 is YYNGEE in the germline V gene. This CDR3 is 15 amino acids long. Trimming pared 1 base from V and 5 bases from J, leaving 15 bases between. The CDR3 region is CASSVQGGRSETQYF. The CDR3 bases are TGTGCCAGCAGCGTACAGGGAGGCCGATCGGAGACCCAGTACTTC.

V gene TRBV5-1 combines with J gene TRBJ1-2; 8 bases agree with TRBD1. In germline, CDR1 is SGHRS, CDR2 YFSETQ. The V and J ends lost 4 bases and 6 bases, in that order; junction bases with no gene match: 8. The CDR3 covers 14 residues. CDR3 coding DNA: TGCGCCAGCAGCAGTGGACAGGGCAGGAATGGCTACACCTTC. It codes for CASSSGQGRNGYTF.

This sequence joins TRBV9 and TRBJ2-2; D possibly corresponds to TRBD1 (6 bases). The V end was cut by 5 bases, the J end by 1 base, with 6 bases between. This CDR3 region has 13 residues. Germline V CDR1 and CDR2: SGDLS, YYNGEE. Here the CDR3 reads CASRQGNTGELFF. CDR3 bases: TGTGCCAGCAGACAGGGGAACACCGGGGAGCTGTTTTTT.

The V and J genes are TRBV2 and TRBJ2-2; TRBD2 matches 7 bases. The V and J ends lost 3 bases and 2 bases, in that order; junction bases with no gene match: 6. CDR3 length: 16 residues. Germline V lookup: CDR1 SNHLY, CDR2 FYNNEI. The CDR3 DNA reads as TGTGCCAGCAGTGAGGTGTCTAGCGGAAACACCGGGGAGCTGTTTTTT. This translates into CASSEVSSGNTGELFF.

The genes are TRBV4-1 and TRBJ2-7; 11 nucleotides agree with TRBD1. The CDR3 covers 16 residues. V lost 0 bases and J lost 3; bases outside the gene matches: 4. Germline assignment: CDR1 MGHRA and CDR2 YSYEKL. The CDR3 nucleotides read TGCGCCAGCAGCCAAGATCGGGACAGGGGGATCTACGAGCAGTACTTC. Its translation: CASSQDRDRGIYEQYF.

The chain recombines TRBV18 with TRBJ2-5; 10 nucleotides line up with TRBD2. The CDR3 spans 16 residues. V lost 2 bases and J lost 5; bases outside the gene matches: 8. In germline, CDR1 is KGHSH, CDR2 LQKENI. The CDR3 DNA reads TGTGCCAGCTCACCAGCATCTAGCGGGAGTCGGGAGACCCAGTACTTC. It specifies CASSPASSGSRETQYF.

The rearrangement uses TRBV28 and TRBJ1-2, with D possibly matching TRBD1 (6 bases). The germline V and J ends were trimmed by 8 bases and 4 bases, with 11 bases remaining between them. The CDR3 consists of 12 residues. CDR1 MDHEN and CDR2 SYDVKM come from the germline V gene. The CDR3 here is CASLTGIYGYTF. The CDR3 bases are TGTGCCAGCCTAACAGGGATCTATGGCTACACCTTC.

The chain combines TRBV19 with TRBJ1-1; D is unresolved. CDR3 length: 13 residues. The germline gives CDR1 LNHDA, CDR2 SQIVND (reference sequence). Trimming cost V 4 bases and J 1 base, with 7 bases left between them. Here the CDR3 reads CASSTSENTEAFF. CDR3 DNA sequence: TGTGCCAGTAGTACATCAGAGAACACTGAAGCTTTCTTT.